The 25 T cell receptor beta chains in this list originate from one sample, sequenced in a study of identical twins (dated by TCRdb to about 2016). Library generation was performed with 5' RACE. Sequenced using an Illumina HiSeq 2000. TCRdb reprocessing: public reads trimmed at Q25 with fastp, clones called with MiXCR, in-frame beta chains kept. Rows matching on CDR3 protein sequence are summarized as one entry with the most common DNA and genes. In all, the sample holds 1.5 million to 2 million distinct CDR3 sequences, and around 29% of those were seen once. The ten largest account for about 0.27% of the sample. Specimen: cord blood. Every receptor here comes from a newborn girl in good health.

The chain links TRBV12-3 or TRBV12-4 to TRBJ2-1, with D possibly TRBD2 on 5 matching bases. The J call may be in error: the DNA end matches TRBJ2-7 better. This CDR3 comprises 15 residues. CDR3: CASRTPEASYNEQYF. Written as DNA, the CDR3 is TGTGCCAGCAGGACCCCGGAGGCTTCCTACAATGAGCAGTACTTC.

This clonotype was observed a few times. This chain connects TRBV28 to TRBJ2-3; 7 nucleotides line up with TRBD1. The V gene end was trimmed by 11 bases and the J gene end by 5 bases; junction bases not matched to a gene: 16. The CDR3 loop spans 15 amino acids. CDR1 and CDR2 (germline): MDHEN, SYDVKM. The CDR3 region is CASTPGTARGDTQYF. CDR3 bases: TGTGCCTCCACTCCGGGGACAGCTAGGGGAGATACGCAGTATTTT.

This clonotype was observed once. This may be a read error, as it is one base from a much larger clone. The CDR3 coding sequence is TGTACCAGCAGCTTAGTGGCAGGGGGCTCCTACGAGCAGTACTTC. Residues: CTSSLVAGGSYEQYF. The genes are TRBV11-2 and TRBJ2-7; TRBD1 matches at 7 bases. The CDR3 is 15 amino acids. CDR1 SGHAT and CDR2 FQNNGV come from the germline V gene.

This chain connects TRBV24-1 to TRBJ2-3; D tentatively fits TRBD1 or TRBD2 (5 bases each). The CDR3 has 13 residues. V lost 5 bases, J lost 0 bases, and 5 bases lay in between. Looked up from germline, CDR1 is KGHDR and CDR2 is SFDVKD. The CDR3 DNA reads TGTGCCACCAGTGGGGACAGCACAGATACGCAGTATTTT. It specifies CATSGDSTDTQYF.

The V gene is TRBV5-5, the J gene TRBJ2-7; D is perhaps TRBD2 (6 bases). CDR1 is SGHKS, CDR2 YYEKEE, per germline (reference sequence). Deletions cut 2 bases from V and 0 bases from J, with 18 bases between. CDR3 length: 17 amino acids. The CDR3 is CASSFRGGADSSYEQYF. The CDR3 DNA reads as TGTGCCAGCAGCTTTCGTGGAGGGGCCGATAGCTCCTACGAGCAGTACTTC.

The chain employs TRBV29-1 and TRBJ2-2; 7 bases align to TRBD1. CDR1 is SQVTM, CDR2 ANQGSEA, per germline. Trimming at V came to 4 bases and at J to 0 bases, leaving 2 bases not matched to a gene. CDR3 length: 14 residues. CDR3 in DNA: TGCAGCGTTGGGGGACAGTCGAACACCGGGGAGCTGTTTTTT. The encoded protein is CSVGGQSNTGELFF.

This clonotype was counted ten times or more. The chain combines TRBV2 with TRBJ1-2; D uncertain. Germline CDR1 SNHLY, CDR2 FYNNEI. The CDR3 sequence is 9 residues long. V shed 8 bases and J shed 6 bases, with 4 bases lying between them. The CDR3 spells CASPHGYTF. CDR3 DNA: TGTGCCAGCCCTCATGGCTACACCTTC.

The CDR3 nucleotides are TGTGCCAGCAGCTTACGTGGGAATCCCTACAATGAGCAGTTCTTC. This sequence encodes CASSLRGNPYNEQFF. This sequence joins TRBV7-2 and TRBJ2-1; D is unclear. The V end lost 2 bases, the J end lost 2 bases, and 10 bases lay between the germline ends. In germline, CDR1 is SGHTA, CDR2 FQGNSA. This CDR3 is built from 15 residues.

This clonotype was counted a few times. The chain has TRBV28 and TRBJ1-2; TRBD1 matches at 9 bases. This CDR3 spans 12 amino acids. The V and J ends lost 10 bases and 4 bases, in that order; junction bases with no gene match: 4. CDR1 is MDHEN, CDR2 SYDVKM, per germline. CDR3 nucleotides: TGTGCCACCCTGACAGGGGGCTATGGCTACACCTTC. Translation: CATLTGGYGYTF.

In nucleotides, the CDR3 is TGCGCCAGCAGCACTAGCGGGGGTCGGGTCAATGAGCAGTTCTTC. Translated, it gives CASSTSGGRVNEQFF. This chain connects TRBV4-1 to TRBJ2-1; 11 positions agree with TRBD2. CDR1 MGHRA and CDR2 YSYEKL come from the germline V gene. With 5 bases clipped from V and 6 bases from J, the junction kept 6 bases outside the gene matches. The CDR3 sequence is 15 residues long.

The genes are TRBV15 and TRBJ2-5; a possible D gene is TRBD1 (6 bases). With the DNA end fitting TRBJ2-7 better, the J assignment may be wrong. The CDR3 has 14 amino acids. Germline CDR1 reads LNHNV; CDR2 reads YYDKDF (reference sequence). The CDR3 loop reads CATTLKGDISEQYF. CDR3 sequence (DNA): TGTGCCACCACCCTTAAGGGGGACATAAGCGAGCAGTACTTC.

This clonotype has only a few counts. This chain uses TRBV7-6 with TRBJ1-6, with 10 positions matching TRBD1. Germline CDR1 SGHVS, CDR2 FNYEAQ. The CDR3 is 15 residues long. V was pared by 1 base and J by 9 bases, with 3 bases of the junction left unmatched. CDR3 amino acids: CASSLVGQGSSPLHF. In nucleotides, the CDR3 is TGTGCCAGCAGCTTAGTGGGACAGGGGAGTTCACCCCTCCACTTT.

This chain uses TRBV20-1 with TRBJ1-6, with D possibly matching TRBD1 (6 bases). This CDR3 region has 18 residues. Germline loops: CDR1 DFQATT, CDR2 SNEGSKA (reference sequence). V lost 5 bases and J 2 bases, leaving 22 bases between the germline ends. The DNA of the CDR3 is TGCAGTGCTTGGACAGTTACCCACGGGGACGCCTATAATTCACCCCTCCACTTT. Its protein is CSAWTVTHGDAYNSPLHF.

V usage is TRBV5-1 and J usage is TRBJ2-3; D is perhaps TRBD1 (7 bases). In germline, CDR1 is SGHRS, CDR2 YFSETQ. The CDR3 runs to 16 residues. V lost 4 bases and J 6 bases, leaving 21 bases between the germline ends. This CDR3 reads CASSPSGLTGRDTQYF. CDR3 sequence (DNA): TGCGCCAGCAGCCCCTCGGGCCTGACAGGGAGGGATACGCAGTATTTT. The variable domain in full, completed from reference TRBV5-1 and TRBJ2-3, reads KAGVTQTPRYLIKTRGQQVTLSCSPISGHRSVSWYQQTPGQGLQFLFEYFSETQRNKGNFPGRFSGRQFSNSRSEMNVSTLELGDSALYLCASSPSGLTGRDTQYFGPGTRLTVL.

This chain uses TRBV11-2 with TRBJ2-7; TRBD1 is a possible D gene (5 bases). Trimming removed 6 bases at V and 0 bases at J, with 12 bases between. CDR3 size: 14 residues. Germline V gene lookup returns CDR1 SGHAT and CDR2 FQNNGV. The CDR3 reads CASRAGLSSYEQYF. CDR3 nucleotide sequence: TGTGCCAGCAGGGCAGGGCTTAGCTCCTACGAGCAGTACTTC.

The chain recombines TRBV28 with TRBJ2-2; 10 positions match TRBD2. The CDR3 loop spans 13 amino acids. Trimming cost V 8 bases and J 5 bases; bases outside gene matches: 2. CDR1 is MDHEN and CDR2 is SYDVKM in the germline V gene. The CDR3 reads CASGLAETGELFF. In DNA form, the CDR3 reads TGTGCCAGCGGACTAGCGGAGACCGGGGAGCTGTTTTTT.

About this clonotype: The junction and the germline gene differ at one end; a read error may be behind it. V usage is TRBV6-2 or TRBV6-3 and J usage is TRBJ2-1, with unresolved D. This CDR3 comprises 12 residues. The V gene's germline CDR1 is MNHEY and CDR2 SVGEGT. In nucleotides, the CDR3 is TGTGCCAGCAGCAGAGTAGGAATTGAGCGGTTCTTC. Protein: CASSRVGIERFF.

This clonotype occurred a few times. The chain couples TRBV6-5 to TRBJ2-3; D gene uncertain. V was cut by 7 bases and J by 11 bases, with 16 bases left in between. CDR1 and CDR2 (germline): MNHEY, SVGAGI. This CDR3 region has 12 residues. The CDR3: CASTDVLERQYF. The CDR3 DNA is TGTGCCAGCACTGATGTTTTAGAACGGCAGTATTTT.

This chain uses TRBV12-5 with TRBJ2-2; TRBD1 matches 9 bases. V shed 6 bases, J shed 3 bases, and the junction held 8 bases outside the gene matches. The germline V gene has CDR1 LGHNT and CDR2 FRNRAP. The CDR3 totals 16 residues. The CDR3, as DNA: TGTGCTAGTGGCTACGTGGACAGGGGTGACACCGGGGAGCTGTTTTTT. This gives the protein CASGYVDRGDTGELFF. Combining the CDR3 with reference TRBV12-5 and TRBJ2-2 gives the whole variable domain DARVTQTPRHKVTEMGQEVTMRCQPILGHNTVFWYRQTMMQGLELLAYFRNRAPLDDSGMPKDRFSAEMPDATLATLKIQPSEPRDSAVYFCASGYVDRGDTGELFFGEGSRLTVL.

The J gene is TRBJ1-6, the V gene TRBV6-1, with D tentatively TRBD1 (5 bases). Germline V gives CDR1 MNHNS, CDR2 SASEGT. The germline V and J ends were trimmed by 5 bases and 4 bases, with 18 bases remaining between them. There are 17 residues in the CDR3. CDR3 loop: CASSRPLPGPYNSPLHF. The CDR3 bases are TGTGCCAGCAGTCGACCGCTTCCGGGACCGTATAATTCACCCCTCCACTTT.

This clonotype was seen only once. The chain carries TRBV19 and TRBJ1-4; a weak D match, TRBD1 (5 bases). The CDR3 runs 15 residues. Per germline, CDR1 LNHDA and CDR2 SQIVND (reference sequence). Trimming took off 5 bases at V and 11 bases at J, with 21 bases between the two ends. The CDR3 protein is CASSFASSGTKKLFF. Written as DNA, the CDR3 is TGTGCCAGTAGTTTTGCCTCCTCCGGGACGAAGAAACTGTTTTTT.

This clonotype occurred a few times. The chain has TRBV29-1 and TRBJ1-3; 7 nucleotides line up with TRBD1. Germline CDR1 is SQVTM and CDR2 is ANQGSEA. CDR3 length: 14 amino acids. Unmatched junction bases numbered 4, after V lost 5 bases and J lost 0 bases. CDR3 DNA sequence: TGCAGCGTTTCCCGGGACAGCTCTGGAAACACCATATATTTT. Protein: CSVSRDSSGNTIYF. Full variable domain (outside the CDR3, taken from reference TRBV29-1 and TRBJ1-3): SAVISQKPSRDICQRGTSLTIQCQVDSQVTMMFWYRQQPGQSLTLIATANQGSEATYESGFVIDKFPISRPNLTFSTLTVSNMSPEDSSIYLCSVSRDSSGNTIYFGEGSWLTVV.

This clonotype was seen more than once but under ten times. V and J are TRBV7-6 and TRBJ2-1; tentatively, D is TRBD2 (5 bases). V lost 2 bases to trimming and J lost 6 bases, with 26 bases between them. Germline V gene sequence: CDR1 SGHVS, CDR2 FNYEAQ. The length of the CDR3 is 19 residues. CDR3 residues: CASSLPFKPSAARRNEQFF. The CDR3 DNA is TGTGCCAGCAGCTTACCCTTTAAGCCCTCAGCGGCCCGGCGCAATGAGCAGTTCTTC.

The rearrangement links TRBV6-1 to TRBJ2-7; 10 nucleotides line up with TRBD2. Germline CDR1 and CDR2: MNHNS and SASEGT. V lost 5 bases, J lost 2 bases, and 9 bases stayed unmatched. The CDR3 is made up of 16 amino acids. The DNA of the CDR3 is TGTGCCAGCAGTCCCAAATGGACTAGCGGAGCCTACGAGCAGTACTTC. Translation gives CASSPKWTSGAYEQYF.

This clonotype has more than one count but fewer than ten. This chain uses TRBV9 with TRBJ2-3, with 10 nucleotides matching TRBD2. CDR3 length equals 17 residues. Per the germline V gene, CDR1 is SGDLS and CDR2 is YYNGEE. V was pared by 1 base and J by 1 base, with 6 bases of the junction left unmatched. The CDR3 DNA follows: TGTGCCAGCAGCGTATCAGTGGGGACTAGCGGCACAGATACGCAGTATTTT. It codes for CASSVSVGTSGTDTQYF.